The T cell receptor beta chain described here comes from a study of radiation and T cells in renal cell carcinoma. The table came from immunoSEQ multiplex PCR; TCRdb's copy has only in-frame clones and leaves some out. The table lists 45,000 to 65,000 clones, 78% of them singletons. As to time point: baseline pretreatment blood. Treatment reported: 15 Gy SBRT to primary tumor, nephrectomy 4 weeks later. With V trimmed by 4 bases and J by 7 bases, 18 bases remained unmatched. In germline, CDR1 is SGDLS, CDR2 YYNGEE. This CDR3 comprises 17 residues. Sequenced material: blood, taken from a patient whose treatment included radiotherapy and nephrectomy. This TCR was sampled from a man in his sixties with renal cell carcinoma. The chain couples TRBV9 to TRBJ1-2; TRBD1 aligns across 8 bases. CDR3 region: CASSPPGRAGGMGGYTF. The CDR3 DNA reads TGTGCCAGCAGCCCCCCCGGCAGGGCAGGGGGCATGGGTGGCTACACCTTC.